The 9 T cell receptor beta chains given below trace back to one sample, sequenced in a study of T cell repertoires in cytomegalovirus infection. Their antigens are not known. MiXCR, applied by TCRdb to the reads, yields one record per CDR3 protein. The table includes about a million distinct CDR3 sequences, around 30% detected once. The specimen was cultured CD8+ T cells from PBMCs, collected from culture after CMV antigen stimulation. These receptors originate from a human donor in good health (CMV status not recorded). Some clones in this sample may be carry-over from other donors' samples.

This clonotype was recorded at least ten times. As DNA, the CDR3 is TGTGCCAGCAGCTTGGGGGCTGGCCCCGTAAACACCATATATTTT. It specifies CASSLGAGPVNTIYF. V gene TRBV5-4 combines with J gene TRBJ1-3; D unclear. CDR1 SGHNT and CDR2 YYREEE come from the germline V gene (reference sequence). V gave up 0 bases and J gave up 6 bases, with 13 bases separating them. This CDR3 spans 15 amino acids.

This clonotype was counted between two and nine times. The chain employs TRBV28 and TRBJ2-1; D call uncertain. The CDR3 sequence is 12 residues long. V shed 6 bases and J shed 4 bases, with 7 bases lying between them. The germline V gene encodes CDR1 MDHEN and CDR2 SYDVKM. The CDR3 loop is CASRDLYNEQFF. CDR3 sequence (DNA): TGTGCCAGCAGGGATCTATACAATGAGCAGTTCTTC.

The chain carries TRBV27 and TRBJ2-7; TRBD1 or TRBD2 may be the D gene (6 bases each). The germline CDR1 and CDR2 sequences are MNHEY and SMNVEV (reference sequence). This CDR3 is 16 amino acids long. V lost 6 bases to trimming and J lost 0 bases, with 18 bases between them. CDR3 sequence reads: CASSLSEGGNSYEQYV. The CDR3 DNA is TGTGCCAGCAGCCTCTCGGAGGGGGGCAACTCCTACGAGCAGTACGTC.

The CDR3 region is CSARGFSGGQETQYF. CDR3 in DNA: TGCAGTGCTAGGGGATTTAGCGGGGGACAAGAGACCCAGTACTTC. This sequence joins TRBV20-1 and TRBJ2-5, with 9 bases identical to TRBD2. V gave up 3 bases and J gave up 2 bases; unmatched junction bases: 7. This CDR3 has 15 amino acids. The germline CDR1 and CDR2 sequences are DFQATT and SNEGSKA (reference sequence).

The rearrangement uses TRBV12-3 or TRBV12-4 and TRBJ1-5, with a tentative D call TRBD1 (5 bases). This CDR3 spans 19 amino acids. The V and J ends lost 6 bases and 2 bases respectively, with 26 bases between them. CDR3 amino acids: CASSKTEPRDGHGNQPQHF. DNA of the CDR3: TGTGCCAGCAGCAAAACTGAACCTAGGGACGGCCATGGCAATCAGCCCCAGCATTTT.

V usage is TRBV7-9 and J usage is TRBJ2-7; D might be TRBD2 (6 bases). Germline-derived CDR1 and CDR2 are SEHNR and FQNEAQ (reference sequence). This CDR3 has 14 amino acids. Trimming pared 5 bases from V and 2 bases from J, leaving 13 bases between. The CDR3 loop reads CASSGRDFTYEQYV. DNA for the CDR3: TGTGCCAGCAGCGGCCGGGACTTTACCTACGAGCAGTACGTC.

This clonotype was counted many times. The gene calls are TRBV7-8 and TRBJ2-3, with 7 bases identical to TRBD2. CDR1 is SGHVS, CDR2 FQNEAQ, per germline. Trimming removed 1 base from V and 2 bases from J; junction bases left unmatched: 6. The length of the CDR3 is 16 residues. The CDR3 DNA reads TGTGCCAGCAGCTTAGACCAGGGACTACCCACAGATACGCAGTATTTT. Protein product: CASSLDQGLPTDTQYF.

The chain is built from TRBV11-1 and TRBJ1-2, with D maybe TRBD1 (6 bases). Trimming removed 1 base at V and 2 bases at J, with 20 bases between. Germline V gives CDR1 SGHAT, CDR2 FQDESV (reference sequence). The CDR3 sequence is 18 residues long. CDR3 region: CASSLDWGAGAANYGYTF. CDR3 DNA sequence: TGTGCCAGCAGCTTAGACTGGGGGGCCGGTGCGGCGAACTATGGCTACACCTTC.

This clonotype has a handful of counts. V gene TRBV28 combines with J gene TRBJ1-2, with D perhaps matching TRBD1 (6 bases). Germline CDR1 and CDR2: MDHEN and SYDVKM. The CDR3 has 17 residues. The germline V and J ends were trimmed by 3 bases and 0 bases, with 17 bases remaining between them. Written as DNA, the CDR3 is TGTGCCAGCAGTTTCCTGGACAGCTTCCATCCTAACTATGGCTACACCTTC. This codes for CASSFLDSFHPNYGYTF.